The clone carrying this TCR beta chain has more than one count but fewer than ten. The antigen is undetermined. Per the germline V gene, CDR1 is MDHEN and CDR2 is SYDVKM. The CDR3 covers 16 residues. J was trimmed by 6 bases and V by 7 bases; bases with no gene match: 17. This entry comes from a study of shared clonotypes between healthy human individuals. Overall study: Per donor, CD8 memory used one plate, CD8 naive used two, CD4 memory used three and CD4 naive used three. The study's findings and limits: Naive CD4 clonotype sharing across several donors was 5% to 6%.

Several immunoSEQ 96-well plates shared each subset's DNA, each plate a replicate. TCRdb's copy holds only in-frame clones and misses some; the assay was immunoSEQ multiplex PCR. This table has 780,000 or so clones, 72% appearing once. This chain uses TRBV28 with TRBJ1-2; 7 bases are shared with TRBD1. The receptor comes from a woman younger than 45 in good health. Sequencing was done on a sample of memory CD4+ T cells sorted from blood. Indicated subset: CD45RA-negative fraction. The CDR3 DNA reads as TGTGCCAGCACCCTCATGCGGGCAGGGGGGACAGATGGCTACACCTTC. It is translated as CASTLMRAGGTDGYTF.